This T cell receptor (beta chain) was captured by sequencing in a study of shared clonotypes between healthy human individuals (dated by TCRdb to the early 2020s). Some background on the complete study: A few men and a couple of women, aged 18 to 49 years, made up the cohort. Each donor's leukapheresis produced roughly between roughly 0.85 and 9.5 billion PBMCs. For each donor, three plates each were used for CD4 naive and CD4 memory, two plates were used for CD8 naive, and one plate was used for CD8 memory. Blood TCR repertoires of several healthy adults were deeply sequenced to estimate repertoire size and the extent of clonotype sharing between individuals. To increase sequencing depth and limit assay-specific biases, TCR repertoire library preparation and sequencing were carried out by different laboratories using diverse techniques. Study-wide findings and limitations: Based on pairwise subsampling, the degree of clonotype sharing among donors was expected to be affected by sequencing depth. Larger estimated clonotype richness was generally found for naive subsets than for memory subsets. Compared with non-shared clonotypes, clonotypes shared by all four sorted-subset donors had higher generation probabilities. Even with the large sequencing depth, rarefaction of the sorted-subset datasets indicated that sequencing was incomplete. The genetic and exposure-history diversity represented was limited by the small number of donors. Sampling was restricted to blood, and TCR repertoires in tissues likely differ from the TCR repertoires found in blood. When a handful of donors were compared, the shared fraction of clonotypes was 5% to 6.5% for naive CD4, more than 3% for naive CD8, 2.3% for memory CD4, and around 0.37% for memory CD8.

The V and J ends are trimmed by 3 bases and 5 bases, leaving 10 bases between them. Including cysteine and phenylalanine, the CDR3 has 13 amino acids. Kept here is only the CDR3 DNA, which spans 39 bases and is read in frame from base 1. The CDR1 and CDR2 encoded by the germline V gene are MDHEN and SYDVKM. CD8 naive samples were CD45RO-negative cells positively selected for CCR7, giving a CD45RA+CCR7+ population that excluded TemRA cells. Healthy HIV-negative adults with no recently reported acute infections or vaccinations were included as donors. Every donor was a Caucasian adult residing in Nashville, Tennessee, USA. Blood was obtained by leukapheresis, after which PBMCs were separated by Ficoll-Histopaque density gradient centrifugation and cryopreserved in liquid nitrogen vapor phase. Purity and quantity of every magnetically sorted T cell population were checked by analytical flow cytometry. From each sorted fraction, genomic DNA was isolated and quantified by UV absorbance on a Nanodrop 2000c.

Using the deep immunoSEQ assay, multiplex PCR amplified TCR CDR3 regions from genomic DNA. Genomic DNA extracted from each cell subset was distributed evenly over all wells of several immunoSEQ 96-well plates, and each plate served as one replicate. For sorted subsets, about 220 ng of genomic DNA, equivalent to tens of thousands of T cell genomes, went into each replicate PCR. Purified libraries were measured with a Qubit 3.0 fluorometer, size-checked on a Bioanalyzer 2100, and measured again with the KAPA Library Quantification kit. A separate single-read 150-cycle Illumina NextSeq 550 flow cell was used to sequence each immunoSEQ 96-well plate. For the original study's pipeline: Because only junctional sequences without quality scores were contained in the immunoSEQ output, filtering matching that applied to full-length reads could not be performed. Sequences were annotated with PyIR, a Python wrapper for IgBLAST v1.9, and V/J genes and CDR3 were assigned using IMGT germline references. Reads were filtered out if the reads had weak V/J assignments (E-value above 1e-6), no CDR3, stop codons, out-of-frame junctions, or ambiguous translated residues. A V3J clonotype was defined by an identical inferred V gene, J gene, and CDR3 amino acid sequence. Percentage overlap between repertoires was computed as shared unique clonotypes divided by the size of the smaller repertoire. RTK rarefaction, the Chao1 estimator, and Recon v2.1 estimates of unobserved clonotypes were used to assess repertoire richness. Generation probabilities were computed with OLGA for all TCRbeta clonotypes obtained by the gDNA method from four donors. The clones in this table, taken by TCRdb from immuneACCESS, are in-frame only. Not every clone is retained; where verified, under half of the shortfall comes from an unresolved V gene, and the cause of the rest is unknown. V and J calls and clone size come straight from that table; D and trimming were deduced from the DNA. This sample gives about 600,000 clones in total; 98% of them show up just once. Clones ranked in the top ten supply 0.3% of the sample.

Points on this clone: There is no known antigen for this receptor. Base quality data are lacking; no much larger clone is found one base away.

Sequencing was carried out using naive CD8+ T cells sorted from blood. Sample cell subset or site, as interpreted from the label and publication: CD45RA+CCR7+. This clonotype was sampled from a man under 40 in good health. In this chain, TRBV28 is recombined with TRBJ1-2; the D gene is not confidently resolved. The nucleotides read TGTGCCAGCAGTTTCCGCAAAGATTATGGCTACACCTTC. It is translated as CASSFRKDYGYTF.